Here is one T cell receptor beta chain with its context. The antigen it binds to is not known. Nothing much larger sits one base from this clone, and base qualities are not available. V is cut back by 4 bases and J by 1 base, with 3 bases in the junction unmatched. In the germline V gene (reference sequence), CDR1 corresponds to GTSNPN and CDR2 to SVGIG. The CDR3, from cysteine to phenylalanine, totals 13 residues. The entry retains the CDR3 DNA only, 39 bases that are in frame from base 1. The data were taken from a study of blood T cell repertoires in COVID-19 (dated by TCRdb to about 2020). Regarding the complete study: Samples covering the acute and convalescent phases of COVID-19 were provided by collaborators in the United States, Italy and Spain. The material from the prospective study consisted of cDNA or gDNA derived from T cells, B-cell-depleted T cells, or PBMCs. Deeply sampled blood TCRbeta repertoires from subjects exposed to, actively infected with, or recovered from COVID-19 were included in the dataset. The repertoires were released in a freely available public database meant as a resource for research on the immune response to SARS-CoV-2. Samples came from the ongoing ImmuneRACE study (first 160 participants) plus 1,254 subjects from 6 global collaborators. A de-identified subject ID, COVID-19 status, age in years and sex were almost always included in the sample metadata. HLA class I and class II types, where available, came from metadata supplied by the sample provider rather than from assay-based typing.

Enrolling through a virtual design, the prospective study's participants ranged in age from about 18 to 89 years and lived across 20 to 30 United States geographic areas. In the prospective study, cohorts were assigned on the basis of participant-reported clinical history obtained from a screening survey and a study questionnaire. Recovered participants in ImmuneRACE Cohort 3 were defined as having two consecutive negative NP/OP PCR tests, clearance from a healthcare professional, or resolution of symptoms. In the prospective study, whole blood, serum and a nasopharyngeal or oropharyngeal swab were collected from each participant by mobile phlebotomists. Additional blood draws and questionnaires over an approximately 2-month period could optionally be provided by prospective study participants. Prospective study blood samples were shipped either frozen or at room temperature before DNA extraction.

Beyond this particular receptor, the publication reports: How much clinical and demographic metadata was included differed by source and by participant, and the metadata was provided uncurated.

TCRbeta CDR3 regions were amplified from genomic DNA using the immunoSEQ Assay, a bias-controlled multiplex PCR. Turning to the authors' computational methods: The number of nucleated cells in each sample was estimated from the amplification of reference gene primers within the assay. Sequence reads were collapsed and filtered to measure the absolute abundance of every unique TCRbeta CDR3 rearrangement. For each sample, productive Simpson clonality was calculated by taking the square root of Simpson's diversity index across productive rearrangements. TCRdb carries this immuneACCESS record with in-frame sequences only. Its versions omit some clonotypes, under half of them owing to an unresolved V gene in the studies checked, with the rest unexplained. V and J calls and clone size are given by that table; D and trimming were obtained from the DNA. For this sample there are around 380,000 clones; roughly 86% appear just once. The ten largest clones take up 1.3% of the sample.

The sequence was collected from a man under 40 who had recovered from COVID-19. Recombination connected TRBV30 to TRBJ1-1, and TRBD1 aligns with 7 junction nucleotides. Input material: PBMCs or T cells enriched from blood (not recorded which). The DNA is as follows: TGTGCCTGGACCAGGACAGGGAACACTGAAGCTTTCTTT. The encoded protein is CAWTRTGNTEAFF.